This T cell receptor (beta chain) was recorded in a study of blood T cell repertoires in COVID-19. CDR3 length: 13 residues. The germline V gene has CDR1 SEHNR and CDR2 FQNEAQ (reference sequence). Trimming pared 4 bases from V and 4 bases from J, leaving 10 bases between. Enrollees, about 18 to 89 years old, lived in some 24 US areas. Cohort 3 donors were reported recovered after two negative PCRs, clearance, or symptom resolution. TCRdb keeps only in-frame clones here, not all; method: immunoSEQ multiplex PCR. The sample has approximately 100,000 clones, 70% to 90% seen once. Sample: PBMCs or T cells enriched from blood (not recorded which). The receptor comes from a woman in her fifties or sixties who had recovered from COVID-19. The chain carries TRBV7-9 and TRBJ1-2, with D possibly being TRBD1 (5 bases). The CDR3 loop is CASSWGESYGYTF. CDR3 DNA sequence: TGTGCCAGCAGCTGGGGGGAAAGCTATGGCTACACCTTC.